This T cell receptor (beta chain) was documented in a study of blood T cell repertoires in COVID-19. Across the study: Researchers got acute and convalescent COVID-19 samples from the United States, Italy and Spain. In each case, the material was cDNA or gDNA derived from T cells, B-cell-depleted T cells, or PBMCs.

This clone has just one count. Germline assignment: CDR1 MNHEY and CDR2 SVGAGI. The V and J ends lost 7 bases and 1 base respectively, with 16 bases between them. The CDR3 sequence is 15 residues long. As handled by the study authors: The authors estimated nucleated cell counts from reference gene primer amplification. Clones were sequenced by immunoSEQ multiplex PCR, and TCRdb holds only the in-frame ones, with some missing. V, J and clone size reflect that table, while D and trimming were determined from the DNA. The data hold a few hundred thousand clones, with around 85% observed a single time. Sequenced sample: peripheral blood. The chain couples TRBV6-5 to TRBJ1-2; D possibly corresponds to TRBD1 (5 bases). The receptor's source is a woman in her 50s with acute or convalescent COVID-19. This chain's CDR3 is CASTQALSLNYGYTF. The CDR3 DNA reads TGTGCCAGCACACAGGCCCTGTCCCTTAACTATGGCTACACCTTC.